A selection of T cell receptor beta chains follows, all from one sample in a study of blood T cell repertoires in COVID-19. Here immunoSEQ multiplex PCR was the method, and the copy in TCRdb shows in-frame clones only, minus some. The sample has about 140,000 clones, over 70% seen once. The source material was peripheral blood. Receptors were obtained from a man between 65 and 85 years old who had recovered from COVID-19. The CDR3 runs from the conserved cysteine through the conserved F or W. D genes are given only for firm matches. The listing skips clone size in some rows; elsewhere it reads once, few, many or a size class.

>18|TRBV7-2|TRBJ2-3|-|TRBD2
TGTGCCAGCAGCTTATCTAGCGGGAGGGCCCTCGGATCAGATACGCAGTATTTT
CASSLSSGRALGSDTQYF
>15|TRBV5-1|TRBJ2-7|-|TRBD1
TGCGCCAGCAGCCCACCGGGACAGGGTATCCACGAGCAGTACTTC
CASSPPGQGIHEQYF
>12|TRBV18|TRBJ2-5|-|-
TGTGCCAGCTCACCCAGTAGCGACCCACACTACTTC
CASSPSSDPHYF
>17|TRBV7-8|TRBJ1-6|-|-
TGTGCCAGCAGCTTAGCGGTAGAGCCAAACTATAATTCACCCCTCCACTTT
CASSLAVEPNYNSPLHF
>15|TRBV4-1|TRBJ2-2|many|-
TGCGCCAGCAGTTCTCCGGGATACAACACCGGGGAGCTGTTTTTT
CASSSPGYNTGELFF
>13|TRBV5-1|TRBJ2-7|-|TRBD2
TGCGCCAGCAGCCCTAGCGGAACCTACGAGCAGTACTTC
CASSPSGTYEQYF
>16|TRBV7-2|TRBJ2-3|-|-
TGTGCCAGCAGCTTAGGTTTAGGCGGAAACACAGATACGCAGTATTTT
CASSLGLGGNTDTQYF
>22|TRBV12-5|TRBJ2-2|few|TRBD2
TGTGCTAGTGGTTTTCAACCTATCATCCGGTGGGGAGGGGATCGGGACACCGGGGAGCTGTTTTTT
CASGFQPIIRWGGDRDTGELFF
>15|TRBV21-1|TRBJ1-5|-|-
TGTGCCAGCCCGGACAGGCTCCCACTGTGGGGGCCCCAGCATTTT
CASPDRLPLWGPQHF
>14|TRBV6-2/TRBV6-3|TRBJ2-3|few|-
TGTGCCAGCAGTTCCGTCGGAGTCACAGATACGCAGTATTTT
CASSSVGVTDTQYF
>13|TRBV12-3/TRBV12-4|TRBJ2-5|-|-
TGTGCCAGCAGTTTATTAGCGAGAGAGACCCAGTACTTC
CASSLLARETQYF
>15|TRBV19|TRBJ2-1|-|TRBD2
TGTGCCAGTAGTATGGGTGGACTAGGGCGGAATGAGCAGTTCTTC
CASSMGGLGRNEQFF
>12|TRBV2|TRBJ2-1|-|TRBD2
TGTGCCAGCTGGGAGGGGAACAATGAGCAGTTCTTC
CASWEGNNEQFF
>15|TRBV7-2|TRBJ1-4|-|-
TGTGCCAGCAGTCTACAGGAGCTAACTAATGAAAAACTGTTTTTT
CASSLQELTNEKLFF
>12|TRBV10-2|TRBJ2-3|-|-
TGCGCCAGCAGTGTCGGCACAGATACGCAGTATTTT
CASSVGTDTQYF